The 13 T cell receptor beta chains presented below share a single source sample, sequenced in a study of CD8+CD57+ T cells in acquired aplastic anemia. TCR beta VDJ and CDR3 were profiled, and genomic DNA was the template. One entry per CDR3 protein, called by TCRdb with MiXCR from the reads. The table includes fewer than 70,000 distinct CDR3 sequences, approximately 51% detected once. The sequenced sample consisted of sorted CD4+, CD8+, or CD8+CD57+ T cells (not recorded which) from PBMCs. Every receptor here comes from a human donor in good health, serving as a control.

With respect to this clonotype: An end of the junction does not agree with germline; a read error may underlie this. V is TRBV2 and J is TRBJ2-7; 10 bases align to TRBD2. The CDR3 runs 14 residues. From germline, CDR1 is SNHLY and CDR2 FYNNEI. In DNA form, the CDR3 reads TGTGCCAGCAGTGATCCCGGGACTAGCGACGAGCAGCACTTC. Residues: CASSDPGTSDEQHF.

This clonotype ranks as medium-sized. The chain carries TRBV7-8 and TRBJ2-7; D is undetermined. The CDR3 spans 11 residues. In germline, CDR1 is SGHVS, CDR2 FQNEAQ. Trimming cost V 10 bases and J 2 bases, with 9 bases left between them. The CDR3 DNA follows: TGTGCCACCCTGGATACCTACGAGCAGTACTTC. Amino acid sequence: CATLDTYEQYF.

The genes are TRBV25-1 and TRBJ2-1, with TRBD1 matching over 7 bases. The CDR3 loop spans 16 amino acids. Per the germline V gene, CDR1 is MGHDK and CDR2 is SYGVNS. J was trimmed by 3 bases and V by 4 bases; bases with no gene match: 9. The CDR3 loop reads CASSVTPGQLYNEQFF. The CDR3 region has the DNA TGTGCCAGCAGTGTCACCCCGGGACAGCTCTACAATGAGCAGTTCTTC.

The V and J genes are TRBV20-1 and TRBJ2-7, with TRBD2 matching 7 bases. Matching the DNA end better, TRBJ2-1 makes the J call doubtful. CDR3 length: 14 amino acids. Germline V gene sequence: CDR1 DFQATT, CDR2 SNEGSKA (reference sequence). The CDR3, as DNA: TGCAGTGCTAGGTGGCTAGCGGAGAACAATGAGCAGTTCTTC. It encodes CSARWLAENNEQFF.

This clonotype was seen at least ten times. The genes are TRBV13 and TRBJ1-3; 10 bases line up with TRBD1. V lost 2 bases, J lost 3 bases, and 7 bases stayed unmatched. Germline assignment: CDR1 PRHDT and CDR2 FYEKMQ (reference sequence). The CDR3 is made up of 17 amino acids. The CDR3 nucleotides read TGTGCCAGCAGCTTACGCCGGGACAGGGGAGGTGGAAACACCATATATTTT. It translates to CASSLRRDRGGGNTIYF.

The chain has TRBV20-1 and TRBJ2-1; D is unresolved. The CDR3 has 13 amino acids. Looked up from germline, CDR1 is DFQATT and CDR2 is SNEGSKA (reference sequence). The V and J ends lost 1 base and 3 bases respectively, with 7 bases between them. DNA of the CDR3: TGCAGTGCTAGAGGGACGAACTACAATGAGCAGTTCTTC. It specifies CSARGTNYNEQFF.

For the CDR3, the DNA is TGCAGCGTCATACAGGGACGGAACACTGAAGCTTTCTTT. Its protein product is CSVIQGRNTEAFF. The gene calls are TRBV29-1 and TRBJ1-1; maybe TRBD1 (6 bases). The CDR3 is 13 amino acids. Germline-derived CDR1 and CDR2 are SQVTM and ANQGSEA. Trimming removed 6 bases from V and 1 base from J, with 12 bases in between. Full variable domain (rest looked up from reference TRBV29-1 and TRBJ1-1): SAVISQKPSRDICQRGTSLTIQCQVDSQVTMMFWYRQQPGQSLTLIATANQGSEATYESGFVIDKFPISRPNLTFSTLTVSNMSPEDSSIYLCSVIQGRNTEAFFGQGTRLTVV.

In its sample, this clonotype was seen many times. V usage is TRBV5-1 and J usage is TRBJ2-5; D gene ambiguous. CDR3 length equals 14 residues. CDR1 SGHRS and CDR2 YFSETQ come from the germline V gene. Deletions cut 0 bases from V and 4 bases from J, with 10 bases between. CDR3 nucleotide sequence: TGCGCCAGCAGCTTGGCGGTAGTTGGAGAGACCCAGTACTTC. Its translation: CASSLAVVGETQYF. The full variable domain, in which reference TRBV5-1 and TRBJ2-5 provide the parts outside the CDR3, is KAGVTQTPRYLIKTRGQQVTLSCSPISGHRSVSWYQQTPGQGLQFLFEYFSETQRNKGNFPGRFSGRQFSNSRSEMNVSTLELGDSALYLCASSLAVVGETQYFGPGTRLLVL.

The chain combines TRBV29-1 with TRBJ1-2; D remains unclear. V was clipped by 3 bases and J by 0 bases, with 8 bases between them. The CDR3 contains 13 residues. CDR1 is SQVTM and CDR2 is ANQGSEA in the germline V gene. DNA of the CDR3: TGCAGCGTTGAGATTTTCGCTAACTATGGCTACACCTTC. Encoded protein: CSVEIFANYGYTF.

The chain carries TRBV24-1 and TRBJ2-5; D is possibly TRBD2 (5 bases). CDR3 length: 14 amino acids. Trimming shortened V by 3 bases and J by 5 bases, and 12 bases separated the two germline ends. Germline V gene sequence: CDR1 KGHDR, CDR2 SFDVKD. The CDR3 loop is CATSDPKLGETQYF. Here the CDR3 DNA reads TGTGCCACCAGTGATCCTAAACTAGGGGAGACCCAGTACTTC.

In this sample, this clonotype turned up many times. The rearrangement links TRBV2 to TRBJ1-1, with a possible D match to TRBD1 (5 bases). Trimming stripped 3 bases from V and 4 bases from J, with 9 bases between. The CDR3 runs to 13 residues. Looked up from germline, CDR1 is SNHLY and CDR2 is FYNNEI. Here the CDR3 reads CASSDRAATEAFF. The CDR3 DNA sequence: TGTGCCAGCAGTGACAGGGCAGCCACTGAAGCTTTCTTT.

The chain has TRBV12-3 or TRBV12-4 and TRBJ2-5, with 7 bases aligning to TRBD1. V gave up 5 bases and J gave up 0 bases; unmatched junction bases: 6. The CDR3 spans 15 residues. This CDR3 reads CASSLFGTDQETQYF. Here the CDR3 DNA reads TGTGCCAGCAGTCTTTTTGGGACAGACCAAGAGACCCAGTACTTC.

This chain links TRBV19 with TRBJ2-5; D unclear. The V and J ends lost 6 bases and 2 bases respectively, with 13 bases between them. CDR1 is LNHDA, CDR2 SQIVND, per germline (reference sequence). This CDR3 spans 14 amino acids. The CDR3 sequence: CASSNPAVQETQYF. The DNA for the CDR3 is TGTGCCAGTAGCAATCCGGCCGTACAAGAGACCCAGTACTTC.